This TCR beta chain was identified in a study of cytomegalovirus exposure and HLA in healthy donors (dated by TCRdb to about 2017). About the study as a whole: An earlier analysis of several hundred of the donors reported 250 to 350 Gb of sequence data and around 100 million unique TCR beta sequences obtained from approximately 180 million T cells. On average, over 200,000 unique TCR beta nucleotide sequences were sequenced per donor among a few hundred genotyped donors of the cohort, with roughly 20% of those sequences being non-productive. Among the roughly 380 genotyped donors, approximately 77% belonged to the genetic ancestry cluster associated with self-reported Caucasian donors. Besides the first cohort of roughly 660 subjects, a separate validation cohort made up of 120 different subjects was used. Rather than using new phenotypic data, the later analysis identified candidate immune exposures from TCR beta sequences and from how often those sequences occurred across donors. A few DR-DQ haplotypes were treated as single units for association and clustering because of strong linkage in the cohort. The study used immunosequencing to profile the T cell repertoires of 670 or so subjects and linked those repertoires to cytomegalovirus serostatus. In a later analysis, previously published TCR beta repertoires from roughly 710 donors were re-analyzed and high-resolution HLA genotyping was added so that TCR occurrence patterns could be studied. A later genetic analysis took genome-wide SNP genotypes for 398 of the 666 donors and used that subset as a discovery cohort. HLA typing included class I and class II loci at four-digit resolution. The study aimed to test whether signatures of past pathogen exposure could be identified by cataloging public T cell receptors. An earlier analysis of several hundred of the donors used high-throughput TCR beta sequencing to judge whether each TCR beta V gene segment behaved as functional or pseudogenic. All discovery cohort repertoires had been generated using a single sequencing platform. To predict cytomegalovirus infection status, the study combined high-throughput TCR immunosequencing, statistical association of individual TCRs with disease status, and machine learning. The number of typed donors differed by locus: about 620-640 for A, B, C, DRB1 and DQB1; about 520 for DQA1; over 600 for DPA1; and roughly 470 for DPB1. Donor age, sex, ethnicity and CMV serostatus were compiled together with the repertoire data. Approximately 310 gigabases of sequencing data and about 92 million unique TCR sequences made up an early release that covered under 750 HLA-typed donors.

The CDR3 runs 14 amino acids, cysteine and phenylalanine included. Just CDR3 DNA is preserved here, 42 bases in frame from base 1. The germline V gene sets CDR1 to MNHNS and CDR2 to SASEGT. Findings and caveats that apply to the study as a whole: In the study, 164 TCR beta chains were listed as associated with cytomegalovirus. Some IMGT-functional V segments, including TRBV6-2 and TRBV6-3, could not be told apart with the 87-base-pair reads, so those segments were excluded. While some public TCRs were present in many individuals, most TCR sequences turned up only very rarely across donors. At a false discovery rate of 0.05, a later analysis linked roughly 17,000 TCR beta sequences to specific HLA alleles. Linkage disequilibrium might explain the correlated functional status among segregating V segments, but an unknown experimental factor could not be excluded. A later analysis found that HLA-associated TCR beta chains were more clonally expanded and had lower generation probabilities than equally common non-associated chains. In a later genetic analysis, a missense DCLRE1C variant was associated with V-gene and J-gene trimming of TCR beta chains, and the association was replicated in an independent cohort. The presence/absence analyses assumed that sequencing depth was roughly uniform across donors, and that assumption may not be true. According to a later genetic analysis, donors in an Asian-associated ancestry cluster had fewer N-insertions in productive TCRs than the approximately 700-donor mean. The only immune exposure information available for the cohort was CMV serostatus. When HLA alleles, especially DR and DQ, strongly co-occurred, attributing TCR associations to individual alleles was difficult. The sequencing pipeline was judged likely to have produced a cluster of highly shared sequence variants as a technical artifact. According to a later analysis, most CMV-associated TCR beta chains appeared to be HLA-restricted, and the HLA associations seemed to be driven largely by CMV exposure. In an earlier analysis of about 600 of the donors, most TCR beta V segments appeared in productive rearrangements about 87% or about 30% of the time, broadly matching IMGT annotations. Because some donors lacked HLA typing at each locus, the association tests relied only on the typed subset. Only TCR beta chains were sequenced in this cohort, and the absence of alpha or paired-chain data limited detectable features. The authors suggested that the approach could potentially be extended to other disease states and immunological phenotypes. Cytomegalovirus status was reported to be diagnosed by the classifier with high specificity and sensitivity in both the original and validation cohorts. A few of the identified cytomegalovirus-associated TCR beta chains were confirmed in vitro to be specific for cytomegalovirus antigens. In a later analysis, several top co-occurrence clusters were reported to appear linked to parvovirus B19, influenza, CMV and Epstein-Barr virus. Because counts were too low, more than 15 rarely observed V segments, including chromosome 9 orphons, were excluded from the earlier analysis of 500 to 700 of the donors. According to a later analysis, TCR association rates differed among HLA loci, with DRB1 alleles showing the most associated TCRs and HLA-C alleles showing the fewest. A further reported finding was that TCR beta sequences accurately predicted the HLA-A and HLA-B alleles for most subjects in the first cohort.

As for this clone: It has no known antigen specificity. Per-base qualities were not stored, and no clone one base away is much larger.

The cohort comprised 670 or so healthy bone marrow donors. Cohort members were all nominally healthy when sampled, although unrecorded immune exposures were likely present. The donor was CMV seropositive and was included in the group of 250 to 300 seropositive cohort members. A peripheral blood sample was collected from each donor, and TCR beta sequencing was performed on peripheral blood mononuclear cells. The Qiagen DNeasy Blood Extraction Kit was used to extract genomic DNA from the blood cell samples. Preparation of the library involved the immunoSEQ multiplex PCR assay. For the multiplex PCR, a mixture combining 60 forward primers for TCR Vbeta segments and 13 reverse primers for TCR Jbeta segments was used. The CDR3 region of rearranged TCR beta genes was amplified from genomic DNA by a multiplex PCR assay. Amplified TCR beta libraries were sequenced as 87-base-pair reads on the Illumina HiSeq System. As for the original processing: Across the 500 to 700 repertoires, a later analysis counted 80 million or so unique TCR beta chains, 8.5 million to 12 million of which were shared by at least two donors. A nearest-neighbor algorithm error-corrected the raw reads and collapsed the reads into unique sequences, merging closely related sequences to remove PCR and sequencing errors. To assign V, D and J gene segments, CDR3 sequences were aligned to IMGT reference sequences. For a sequence to be retained, at least a six-nucleotide match to both a V gene segment and a J gene segment was required. Rearrangements were classified as productive when the CDR3 lacked stop codons and remained in frame with V and J, and all other rearrangements were classified as non-productive. Following IMGT convention, CDR3 was defined as the stretch from the second conserved V-encoded cysteine up to the conserved J-encoded phenylalanine. The earlier analysis of some 600 of the donors excluded sequences that lacked an unambiguous match to a single V gene segment. In an earlier analysis of 587 of the donors, V segments were called functional above 56.7% productive rearrangements and were called segregating when the between-donor standard deviation exceeded 5%. A statistical classification framework was built for diagnosing cytomegalovirus status from the catalog of TCR beta chain sequences. A later analysis assigned V and J genes by comparing TCR nucleotide sequences with IMGT/GENE-DB human TR gene sequences. Using the TCRdist pipeline, a later analysis assigned CDR3 sequences along with most-parsimonious VDJ recombination scenarios. A later analysis defined each TCR beta chain by its CDR3 amino acid sequence plus V-gene family, and excluded reads lacking a unique V-gene family. As a way to deal with suspected cross-contamination and a sequencing artifact, a later analysis dropped approximately 570 nucleotide sequences that were highly shared and had low generation probability. A later analysis calculated a clonal expansion index for each public chain from normalized within-repertoire ranks of inferred template counts. Generation probabilities in a later analysis came from a VDJ recombination model fitted to out-of-frame rearrangements, and those results were checked against IGoR. Hypergeometric tests were used in a later analysis to score TCR-TCR, TCR-HLA and TCR-CMV co-occurrence, with a repertoire-size bias correction applied to the TCR pairs. In a later analysis, false discovery rates were estimated by permuting HLA or CMV assignments 20 times. A later analysis grouped co-occurring TCRs with DBSCAN, adding TCRdist sequence similarity when clustering within HLA-allele-positive subsets. Repertoires with fewer than 30,000 or more than 120,000 public chains were left out of co-occurrence clustering, as were a handful of repertoires with anomalous nucleotide sharing. Entries here come from immuneACCESS through TCRdb and include only in-frame sequences with V and J called. Some clones fail to appear in such tables; in the studies checked, an unresolved V gene covers under half of the shortfall, and the cause of the remainder is unknown. V and J calls and clone size follow that table, whereas D and trimming were derived from the DNA. The sample has some 180,000 clones on record, around 82% of them singletons. Jointly, the top ten make up roughly 1.7% of the sample.

The chain was built from TRBV6-1 and TRBJ2-5; 7 central bases correspond to TRBD1. The DNA end is more similar to TRBJ2-7, so the J call may be wrong. The origin of this receptor is a man aged 40-55 years in good health and CMV-seropositive. Material: PBMCs. The nucleotides are TGTGCCAGCAGTCTCGCAGGGGGCTCCTACGAGCAGTACTTC. Its protein reads: CASSLAGGSYEQYF.